The clone carrying this T cell receptor (beta chain) appeared a single time. What it recognizes is unknown. Sorting based on CD45RO/CCR7/CD25/CD127/CD95/CD27 separated CD4+ naive, central memory, regulatory and stem cell-like memory cells. Over 95% purity was reached by all sorted populations. This sample is part of a study of beta chain features in type 1 diabetes. Study context: Sorted cells numbering some 110 million were examined across all samples. Study-wide results and caveats: The study found moderately but significantly shorter TCRB CDR3s in all four CD4+ subsets of Type 1 diabetes patients.

The CDR3 loop spans 15 amino acids. With V trimmed by 6 bases and J by 0 bases, 2 bases remained unmatched. CDR1 and CDR2 (germline): SNHLY, FYNNEI. Every bit of the isolated RNA underwent reverse transcription, so sequencing read expressed TCRB transcripts. TCRdb's copy holds only in-frame clones and misses some; the assay was immunoSEQ multiplex PCR. The data hold approximately 23,000 clones, with approximately 74% observed a single time. The rearrangement links TRBV2 to TRBJ2-3; 11 bases align to TRBD2. This receptor was taken from a woman aged 40 to 49 in good health. Specimen: Tregs from blood. The CDR3 bases are TGTGCCAGCAGACTAGCGGGGGCTAGCACAGATACGCAGTATTTT. Protein: CASRLAGASTDTQYF.